The T cell receptor (beta chain) described here comes from a study of blood T cell repertoires in COVID-19. The overall study: Some COVID-19 samples were acute and others convalescent; all came from the United States, Italy and Spain.

This CDR3 spans 13 amino acids. V lost 3 bases to trimming and J lost 8 bases; unmatched junction nucleotides: 6. CDR1 is MGHDK, CDR2 SYGVNS, per germline. Profiled with immunoSEQ multiplex PCR; TCRdb holds only in-frame clones, not every one. The sample has about 80,000 clones, 87% seen once. The sequence derives from a man aged 25-40 years with acute or convalescent COVID-19. The chain combines TRBV25-1 with TRBJ1-2, with 7 bases lining up with TRBD1. Sequenced input: peripheral blood. Here the CDR3 reads CASSDPPGGGYTF. Here the CDR3 DNA reads TGTGCCAGCAGTGACCCCCCAGGGGGAGGCTACACCTTC.